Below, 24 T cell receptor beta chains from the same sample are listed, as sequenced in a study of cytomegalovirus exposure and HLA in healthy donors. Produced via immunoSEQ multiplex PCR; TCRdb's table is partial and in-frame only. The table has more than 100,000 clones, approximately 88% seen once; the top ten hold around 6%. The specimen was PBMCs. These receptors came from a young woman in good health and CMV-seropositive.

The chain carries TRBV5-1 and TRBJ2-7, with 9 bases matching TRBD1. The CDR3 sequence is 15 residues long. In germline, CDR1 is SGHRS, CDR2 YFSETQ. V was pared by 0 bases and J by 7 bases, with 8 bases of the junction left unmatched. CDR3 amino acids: CASSLAPGQGKEQYF. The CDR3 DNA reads TGCGCCAGCAGCTTGGCACCGGGACAGGGAAAAGAGCAGTACTTC.

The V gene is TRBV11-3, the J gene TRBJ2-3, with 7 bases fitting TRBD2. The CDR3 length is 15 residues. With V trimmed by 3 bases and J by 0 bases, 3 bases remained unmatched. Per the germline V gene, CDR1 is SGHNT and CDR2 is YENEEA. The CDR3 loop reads CASSFRLASTDTQYF. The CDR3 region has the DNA TGTGCCAGCAGCTTCCGACTAGCTAGCACAGATACGCAGTATTTT.

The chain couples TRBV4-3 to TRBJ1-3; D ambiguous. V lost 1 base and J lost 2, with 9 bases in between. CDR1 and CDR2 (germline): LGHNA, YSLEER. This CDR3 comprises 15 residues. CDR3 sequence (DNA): TGCGCCAGCAGCCAAGCCCCAACACCTGGAAACACCATATATTTT. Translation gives CASSQAPTPGNTIYF.

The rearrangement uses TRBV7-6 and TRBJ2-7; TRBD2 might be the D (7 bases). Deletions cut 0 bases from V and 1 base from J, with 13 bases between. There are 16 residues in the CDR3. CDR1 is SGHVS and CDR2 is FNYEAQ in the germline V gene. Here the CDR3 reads CASSLAGGGGSYEQYF. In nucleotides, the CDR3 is TGTGCCAGCAGCTTAGCTGGCGGGGGCGGTTCCTACGAGCAGTACTTC.

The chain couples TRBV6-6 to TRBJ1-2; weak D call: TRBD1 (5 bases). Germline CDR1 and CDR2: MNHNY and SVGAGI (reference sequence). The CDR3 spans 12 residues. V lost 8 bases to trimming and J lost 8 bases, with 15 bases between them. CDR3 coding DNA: TGTGCCAGCCTGGACGGGGGGAGGGGCTACACCTTC. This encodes CASLDGGRGYTF.

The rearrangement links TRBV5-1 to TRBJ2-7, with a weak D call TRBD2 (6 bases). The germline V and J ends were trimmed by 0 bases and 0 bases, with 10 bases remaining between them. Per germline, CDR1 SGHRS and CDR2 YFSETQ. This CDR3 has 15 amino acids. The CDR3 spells CASSLGSGPSYEQYF. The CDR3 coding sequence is TGCGCCAGCAGCTTGGGAAGCGGGCCCTCCTACGAGCAGTACTTC.

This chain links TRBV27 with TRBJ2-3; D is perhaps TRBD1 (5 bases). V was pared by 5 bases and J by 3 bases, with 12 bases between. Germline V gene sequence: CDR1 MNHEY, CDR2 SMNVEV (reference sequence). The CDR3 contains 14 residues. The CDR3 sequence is CASSKGSRTDTQYF. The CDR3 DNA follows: TGTGCCAGCAGTAAGGGGTCGAGAACAGATACGCAGTATTTT.

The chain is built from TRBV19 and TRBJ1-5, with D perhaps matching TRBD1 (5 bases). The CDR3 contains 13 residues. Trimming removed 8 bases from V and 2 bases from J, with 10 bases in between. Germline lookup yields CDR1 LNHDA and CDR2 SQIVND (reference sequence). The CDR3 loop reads CASADSGNQPQHF. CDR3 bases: TGTGCCAGTGCCGACAGTGGCAATCAGCCCCAGCATTTT.

The CDR3 DNA is TGTGCCAGCAGTTACTCGTACAGGCTCCGGTCCTACGAGCAGTACTTC. Its translation is CASSYSYRLRSYEQYF. The rearrangement links TRBV6-5 to TRBJ2-7; D is perhaps TRBD1 (5 bases). This CDR3 has 16 residues. The V gene's germline CDR1 is MNHEY and CDR2 SVGAGI. Trimming cost V 0 bases and J 1 base, with 13 bases left between them.

CDR3 in DNA: TGTGCCAGCTCACCAGGACAGGGTAATGGCTACACCTTC. It specifies CASSPGQGNGYTF. V is TRBV18 and J is TRBJ1-2; 8 bases align to TRBD1. Germline V gene data show CDR1 as KGHSH and CDR2 as LQKENI. With V trimmed by 2 bases and J by 6 bases, 2 bases remained unmatched. The CDR3 is 13 amino acids.

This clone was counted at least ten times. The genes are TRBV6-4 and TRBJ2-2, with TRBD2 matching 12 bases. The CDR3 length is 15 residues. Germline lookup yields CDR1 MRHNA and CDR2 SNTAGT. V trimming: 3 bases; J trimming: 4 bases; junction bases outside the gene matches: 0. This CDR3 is CASSETSGSTGELFF. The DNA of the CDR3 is TGTGCCAGCAGTGAGACTAGCGGGAGCACCGGGGAGCTGTTTTTT.

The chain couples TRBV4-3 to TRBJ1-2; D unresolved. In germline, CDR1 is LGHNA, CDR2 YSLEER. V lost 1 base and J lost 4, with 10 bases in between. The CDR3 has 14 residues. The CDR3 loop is CASSQVARPYGYTF. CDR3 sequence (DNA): TGCGCCAGCAGCCAAGTTGCCAGGCCCTATGGCTACACCTTC.

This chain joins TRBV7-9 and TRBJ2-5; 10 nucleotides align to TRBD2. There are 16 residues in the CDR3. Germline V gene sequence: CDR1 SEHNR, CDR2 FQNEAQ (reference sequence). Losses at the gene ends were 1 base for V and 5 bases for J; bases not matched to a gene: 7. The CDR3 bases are TGTGCCAGCAGCTTAGGCACTAGCGGGGTCCGGGAGACCCAGTACTTC. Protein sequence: CASSLGTSGVRETQYF. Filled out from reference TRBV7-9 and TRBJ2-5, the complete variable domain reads DTGVSQNPRHKITKRGQNVTFRCDPISEHNRLYWYRQTLGQGPEFLTYFQNEAQLEKSRLLSDRFSAERPKGSFSTLEIQRTEQGDSAMYLCASSLGTSGVRETQYFGPGTRLLVL.

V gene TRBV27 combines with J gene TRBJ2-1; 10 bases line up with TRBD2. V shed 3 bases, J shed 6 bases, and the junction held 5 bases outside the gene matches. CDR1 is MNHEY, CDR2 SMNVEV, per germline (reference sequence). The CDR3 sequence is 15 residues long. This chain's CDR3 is CASSFSSGSPNEQFF. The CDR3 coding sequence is TGTGCCAGCAGTTTCTCTAGCGGGAGTCCCAATGAGCAGTTCTTC.

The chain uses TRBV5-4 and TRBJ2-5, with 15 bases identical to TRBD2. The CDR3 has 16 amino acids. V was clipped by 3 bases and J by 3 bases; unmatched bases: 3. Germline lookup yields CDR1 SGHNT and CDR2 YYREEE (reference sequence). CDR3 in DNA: TGTGCCAGCAGCTCCGGGACTAGCGGGGGGAAAGAGACCCAGTACTTC. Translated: CASSSGTSGGKETQYF.

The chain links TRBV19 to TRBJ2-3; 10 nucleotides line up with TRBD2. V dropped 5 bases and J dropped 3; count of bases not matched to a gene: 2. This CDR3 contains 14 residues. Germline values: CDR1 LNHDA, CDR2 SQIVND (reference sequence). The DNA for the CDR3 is TGTGCCAGTAGTTATAGCGGGAGGACAGATACGCAGTATTTT. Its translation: CASSYSGRTDTQYF.

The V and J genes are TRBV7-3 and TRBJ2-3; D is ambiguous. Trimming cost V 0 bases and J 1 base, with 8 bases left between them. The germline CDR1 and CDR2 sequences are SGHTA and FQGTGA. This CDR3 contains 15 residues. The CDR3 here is CASSLTGHGTDTQYF. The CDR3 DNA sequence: TGTGCCAGCAGCTTAACTGGGCACGGCACAGATACGCAGTATTTT.

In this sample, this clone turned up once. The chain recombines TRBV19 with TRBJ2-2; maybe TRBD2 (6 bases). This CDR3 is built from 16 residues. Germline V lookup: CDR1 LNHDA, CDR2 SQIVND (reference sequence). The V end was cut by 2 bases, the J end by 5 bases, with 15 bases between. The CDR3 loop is CASSIFAGMDTGELFF. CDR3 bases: TGTGCCAGTAGTATATTTGCGGGGATGGATACCGGGGAGCTGTTTTTT.

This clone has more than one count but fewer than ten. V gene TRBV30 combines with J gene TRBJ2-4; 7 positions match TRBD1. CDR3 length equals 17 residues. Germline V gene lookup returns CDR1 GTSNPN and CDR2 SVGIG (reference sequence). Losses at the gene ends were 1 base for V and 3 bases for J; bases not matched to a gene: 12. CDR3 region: CAWSETGALSLKNIQYF. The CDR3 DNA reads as TGTGCCTGGAGTGAAACAGGGGCGCTATCACTCAAAAACATTCAGTACTTC.

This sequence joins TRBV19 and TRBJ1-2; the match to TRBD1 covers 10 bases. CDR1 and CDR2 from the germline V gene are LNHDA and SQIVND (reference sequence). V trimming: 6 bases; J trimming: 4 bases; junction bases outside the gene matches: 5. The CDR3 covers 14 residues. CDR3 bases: TGTGCCAGTAGAGACAGGGGGCGCGCCTATGGCTACACCTTC. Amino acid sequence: CASRDRGRAYGYTF.

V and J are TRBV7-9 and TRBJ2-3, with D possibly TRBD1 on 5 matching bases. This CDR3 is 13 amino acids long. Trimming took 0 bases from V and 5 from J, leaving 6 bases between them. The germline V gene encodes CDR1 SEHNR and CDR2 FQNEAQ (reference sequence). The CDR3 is CASSLAGQDTQYF. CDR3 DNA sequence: TGTGCCAGCAGCTTAGCGGGGCAAGATACGCAGTATTTT.

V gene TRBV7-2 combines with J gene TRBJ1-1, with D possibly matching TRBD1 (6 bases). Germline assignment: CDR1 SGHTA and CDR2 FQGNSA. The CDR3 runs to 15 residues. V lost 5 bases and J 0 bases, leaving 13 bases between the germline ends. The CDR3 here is CASSLDSQVNTEAFF. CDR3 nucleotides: TGTGCCAGCAGCCTGGACAGTCAAGTGAACACTGAAGCTTTCTTT.

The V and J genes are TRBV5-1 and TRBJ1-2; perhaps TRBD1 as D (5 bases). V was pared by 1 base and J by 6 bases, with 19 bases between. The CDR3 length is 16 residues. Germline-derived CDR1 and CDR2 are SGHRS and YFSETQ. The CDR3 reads CASSLLPQGRSNGYTF. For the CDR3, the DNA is TGCGCCAGCAGCTTGTTACCGCAGGGAAGGTCGAATGGCTACACCTTC.

Here the CDR3 reads CASSSQGRGSYNEQFF. DNA of the CDR3: TGTGCCAGCAGCTCACAGGGGAGAGGTTCCTACAATGAGCAGTTCTTC. The rearrangement uses TRBV6-6 and TRBJ2-1, with TRBD1 matching over 7 bases. Germline V gene lookup returns CDR1 MNHNY and CDR2 SVGAGI (reference sequence). The trim removed 6 bases at V and 1 base at J, leaving 9 bases unmatched. This CDR3 spans 16 amino acids.